One and the same sample provided the 15 T cell receptor beta chains below, sequenced in a study of T cell responses to AZD1222 COVID-19 vaccine. The table came from immunoSEQ multiplex PCR; TCRdb's copy has only in-frame clones and leaves some out. There are 150,000 to 160,000 clones in the sample; about 85% occur only once, and approximately 7% lies in the top ten. The material sequenced was peripheral blood, taken after recovery from COVID-19. These receptors were taken from an adult who had recovered from COVID-19.

The J gene is TRBJ2-1, the V gene TRBV7-2; D may be TRBD2 (6 bases). CDR3 size: 16 residues. V gave up 5 bases and J gave up 0 bases, with 14 bases separating them. Per germline, CDR1 SGHTA and CDR2 FQGNSA. CDR3 coding DNA: TGTGCCAGCAGCAGGGCTAGCGCTGCCTCCTACAATGAGCAGTTCTTC. Amino acids: CASSRASAASYNEQFF.

The V call is TRBV7-9, the J call TRBJ2-1; D is uncertain. CDR3 length: 15 residues. V was clipped by 3 bases and J by 8 bases, with 17 bases between them. Germline-derived CDR1 and CDR2 are SEHNR and FQNEAQ (reference sequence). The CDR3 nucleotides are TGTGCCAGCAGCTTTTGGAACAGAAGAGCCTATGAGCAGTTCTTC. Its protein product is CASSFWNRRAYEQFF.

V usage is TRBV5-6 and J usage is TRBJ2-5, with D unclear. The CDR3 covers 16 residues. V was clipped by 3 bases and J by 4 bases, with 19 bases between them. Per germline, CDR1 SGHDT and CDR2 YYEEEE. The CDR3 spells CASSSLILRGGETQYF. CDR3 in DNA: TGTGCCAGCAGCTCCCTCATCCTCCGAGGTGGAGAGACCCAGTACTTC.

J is TRBJ2-2 and V is TRBV10-2; no firm D call. This CDR3 has 14 residues. Germline V lookup: CDR1 WSHSY, CDR2 SAAADI. V gave up 2 bases and J gave up 3 bases, with 7 bases separating them. CDR3 protein: CASSEKGDTGELFF. DNA for the CDR3: TGCGCCAGCAGTGAGAAGGGCGACACCGGGGAGCTGTTTTTT.

This clone was detected only once. The rearrangement links TRBV28 to TRBJ2-3, with TRBD1 identical over 9 bases. The germline CDR1 and CDR2 sequences are MDHEN and SYDVKM. V was pared by 4 bases and J by 1 base, with 6 bases of the junction left unmatched. This CDR3 is built from 16 residues. Written as DNA, the CDR3 is TGTGCCAGCAGTTGGAACCGGGACAGGGGCACAGATACGCAGTATTTT. Its protein product is CASSWNRDRGTDTQYF.

This clone appeared many times. Mismatch with germline at one junction end may stem from a read error. This chain uses TRBV6-1 with TRBJ2-4; D is unresolved. This CDR3 has 13 amino acids. The germline gives CDR1 MNHNS, CDR2 SASEGT. Written as DNA, the CDR3 is TGTGCCAGCAGTGAACCTATGGCGGTCCAGACGGATTTC. It is translated as CASSEPMAVQTDF.

The V call is TRBV11-2, the J call TRBJ2-7; D perhaps matches TRBD2 (6 bases). The germline CDR1 and CDR2 sequences are SGHAT and FQNNGV. The CDR3 is 14 amino acids. V was shortened by 0 bases and J by 6 bases, with 12 bases between the two germline ends. The CDR3 DNA sequence: TGTGCCAGCAGCTTAGACGGGCCGCGGGGCGAGCAGTACTTC. Translating gives CASSLDGPRGEQYF.

V is TRBV2 and J is TRBJ1-2; 8 bases line up with TRBD1. Losses at the gene ends were 6 bases for V and 6 bases for J; bases not matched to a gene: 6. The CDR3 is made up of 13 amino acids. Germline V gene lookup returns CDR1 SNHLY and CDR2 FYNNEI. The CDR3 nucleotides read TGTGCCAGCAGGGACAGGGTTTCCAATGGCTACACCTTC. Protein product: CASRDRVSNGYTF.

On this clone: A junction boundary mismatches the germline segment, possibly from a read error. The rearrangement links TRBV7-7 to TRBJ2-7; 9 bases align to TRBD2. This CDR3 spans 15 amino acids. In germline, CDR1 is SSHAT, CDR2 FNYEAQ (reference sequence). The chain's CDR3 is CASSLSLAGANEQYF. CDR3 nucleotides: TGTGCTAGCAGCTTATCCTTAGCGGGAGCGAACGAGCAGTACTTC. Full variable domain (outside the CDR3, taken from reference TRBV7-7 and TRBJ2-7): GAGVSQSPRYKVTKRGQDVTLRCDPISSHATLYWYQQALGQGPEFLTYFNYEAQPDKSGLPSDRFSAERPEGSISTLTIQRTEQRDSAMYRCASSLSLAGANEQYFGPGTRLTVT.

The rearrangement uses TRBV2 and TRBJ1-5, with D possibly matching TRBD1 (5 bases). Trimming pared 3 bases from V and 7 bases from J, leaving 13 bases between. Per germline, CDR1 SNHLY and CDR2 FYNNEI. The CDR3 totals 14 residues. In nucleotides, the CDR3 is TGTGCCAGCAGTGACTGGGGGGGAGGCCAGCCCCAGCATTTT. Encoded protein: CASSDWGGGQPQHF.

The chain carries TRBV5-4 and TRBJ1-2; D may be TRBD1 (5 bases). The CDR3 contains 15 residues. V was trimmed by 0 bases and J by 8 bases, leaving 17 bases between them. Germline loops: CDR1 SGHNT, CDR2 YYREEE (reference sequence). This chain's CDR3 is CASSLGTRDERGYTF. CDR3 in DNA: TGTGCCAGCAGCTTGGGTACCAGGGATGAACGGGGCTACACCTTC.

The rearrangement joins TRBV6-5 to TRBJ1-2; D gene ambiguous. CDR1 and CDR2 (germline): MNHEY, SVGAGI. The CDR3 spans 14 residues. V was cut by 3 bases and J by 5 bases, with 13 bases left in between. Here the CDR3 reads CASSYTATAYGYTF. CDR3 DNA: TGTGCCAGCAGTTATACAGCGACGGCTTATGGCTACACCTTC.

The rearrangement links TRBV2 to TRBJ1-5; maybe TRBD1 (6 bases). Germline CDR1 is SNHLY and CDR2 is FYNNEI. The CDR3 sequence is 15 residues long. V lost 6 bases and J lost 3, with 15 bases in between. CDR3 coding DNA: TGTGCCAGCAGCCCCCTGGCAGGGGACAATCAGCCCCAGCATTTT. Its protein product is CASSPLAGDNQPQHF.

The V gene is TRBV14, the J gene TRBJ2-3; D is perhaps TRBD2 (6 bases). The CDR3 covers 13 residues. Germline assignment: CDR1 SGHDN and CDR2 FVKESK. Between the trimmed V and J ends, which lost 5 bases and 5 bases, there was a span of 11 bases. Here the CDR3 DNA reads TGTGCCAGCAGCAGGGACTTCCAAGATACGCAGTATTTT. Protein: CASSRDFQDTQYF.

This clone was detected a few times. The chain is built from TRBV2 and TRBJ1-4; D is undetermined. Germline CDR1 SNHLY, CDR2 FYNNEI. The CDR3 contains 13 residues. Trimming removed 2 bases at V and 7 bases at J, with 8 bases between. For the CDR3, the DNA is TGTGCCAGCAGTGAACCCCAACCTGAAAAACTGTTTTTT. Translating it yields CASSEPQPEKLFF.